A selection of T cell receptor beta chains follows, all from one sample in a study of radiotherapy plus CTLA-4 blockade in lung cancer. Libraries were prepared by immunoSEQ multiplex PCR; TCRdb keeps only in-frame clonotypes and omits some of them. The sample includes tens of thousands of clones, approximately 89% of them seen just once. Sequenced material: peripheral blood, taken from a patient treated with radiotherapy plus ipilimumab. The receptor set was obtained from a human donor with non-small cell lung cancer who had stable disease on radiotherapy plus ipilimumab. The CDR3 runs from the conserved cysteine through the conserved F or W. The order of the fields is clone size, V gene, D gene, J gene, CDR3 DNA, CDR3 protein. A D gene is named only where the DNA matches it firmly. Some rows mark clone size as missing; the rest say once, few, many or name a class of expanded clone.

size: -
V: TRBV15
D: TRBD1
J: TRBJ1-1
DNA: TGTGCCACCAGCCCCAGGGGGATGAACACTGAAGCTTTCTTT
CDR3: CATSPRGMNTEAFF

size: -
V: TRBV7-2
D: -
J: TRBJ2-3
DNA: TGTGCCAGCAGCTTAGGGAGGGCTGCAAGCACAGATACGCAGTATTTT
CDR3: CASSLGRAASTDTQYF

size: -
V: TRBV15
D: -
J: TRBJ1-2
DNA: TGTGCCACCAGCAGAGGGGGAGGGGTCCGCTATGGCTACACCTTC
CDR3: CATSRGGGVRYGYTF

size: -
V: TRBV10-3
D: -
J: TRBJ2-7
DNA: TGTGCCATCAGTGATGGGACACGCACCTCCTACGAGCAGTACTTC
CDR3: CAISDGTRTSYEQYF

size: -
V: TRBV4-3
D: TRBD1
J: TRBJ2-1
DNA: TGCGCCAGCAGCCCAACTCAGGGGGCTAATAATGAGCAGTTCTTC
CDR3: CASSPTQGANNEQFF

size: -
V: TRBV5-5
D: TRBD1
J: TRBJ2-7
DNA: TGTGCCAGCAGCTCCCGGGACAGGGGACCCTACGAGCAGTACTTC
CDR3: CASSSRDRGPYEQYF

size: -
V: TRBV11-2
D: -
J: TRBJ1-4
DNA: TGTGCCAGCAGCTTAAGGGGGGGGGTGACTGCAACTAATGAAAAACTGTTTTTT
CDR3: CASSLRGGVTATNEKLFF

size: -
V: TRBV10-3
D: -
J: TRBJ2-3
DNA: TGTGCCATCAGTGAGCTGGGAGACACAGATACGCAGTATTTT
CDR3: CAISELGDTDTQYF

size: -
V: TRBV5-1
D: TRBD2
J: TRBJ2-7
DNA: TGCGCCAGCAGCCCGACGCTCGGGAGGAGCTACGAGCAGTACTTC
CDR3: CASSPTLGRSYEQYF

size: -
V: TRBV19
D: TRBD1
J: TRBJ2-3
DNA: TGTGCCAGCACGGACAGGGGAGGAAGTGATACGCAGTATTTT
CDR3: CASTDRGGSDTQYF

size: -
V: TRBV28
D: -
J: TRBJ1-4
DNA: TGTGCCAGCCGAGAGGGCACTAATGAAAAACTGTTTTTT
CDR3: CASREGTNEKLFF

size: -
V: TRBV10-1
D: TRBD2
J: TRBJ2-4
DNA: TGCGCCAGCAGTGAGTCGAGGACTAGCGGGAGTTTAATAACCAAAAACATTCAGTACTTC
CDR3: CASSESRTSGSLITKNIQYF

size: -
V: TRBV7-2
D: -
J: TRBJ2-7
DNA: TGTGCCAGCAGCTTAGTAGTCGGACAGCCGACCTACGAGCAGTACTTC
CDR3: CASSLVVGQPTYEQYF

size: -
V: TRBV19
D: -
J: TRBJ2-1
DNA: TGTGCCAGTAGTATTGGAGACAGTACACACAATGAGCAGTTCTTC
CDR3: CASSIGDSTHNEQFF

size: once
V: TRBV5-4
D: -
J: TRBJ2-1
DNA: TGTGCCAGCAGCTCGAGCGGTTCCTACAATGAGCAGTTCTTC
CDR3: CASSSSGSYNEQFF

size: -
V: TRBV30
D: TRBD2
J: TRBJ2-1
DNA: TGTGCCTGGAGTGTTATATTGTCGGGGAGCGGGAGGGCCGGGAAAAAGGAGCAGTTCTTC
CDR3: CAWSVILSGSGRAGKKEQFF

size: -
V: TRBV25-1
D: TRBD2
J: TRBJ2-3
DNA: TGTGCCAGCAGTGATGGATGGACAGATAGCGGGAAGGCAGATACGCAGTATTTT
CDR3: CASSDGWTDSGKADTQYF

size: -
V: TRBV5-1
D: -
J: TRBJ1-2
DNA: TGCGCCAGCAGCCCCAGGGGTGCGGACTATGGCTACACCTTC
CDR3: CASSPRGADYGYTF

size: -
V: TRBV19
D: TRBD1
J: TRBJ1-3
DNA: TGTGCCAGTAGTACCGGACAGGAGTCTGGAAACACCATATATTTT
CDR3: CASSTGQESGNTIYF

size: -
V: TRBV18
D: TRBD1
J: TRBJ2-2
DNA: TGTGCCAGCTCATACGACAGGGATTCCGGGGAGCTGTTTTTT
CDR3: CASSYDRDSGELFF

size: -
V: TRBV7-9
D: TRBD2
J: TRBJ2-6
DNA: TGTGCCAGCAGACCCCCTGCGGGAGGGGTCCCAGCTGGGGCCAACGTCCTGACTTTC
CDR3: CASRPPAGGVPAGANVLTF

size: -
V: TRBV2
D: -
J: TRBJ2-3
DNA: TGTGCCAGCACCCCATCGCTTAGTACGCAGTATTTT
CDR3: CASTPSLSTQYF

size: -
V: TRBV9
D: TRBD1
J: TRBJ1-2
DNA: TGTGCCAGCAGCACACGCCCGGAGGACAGGACGGGCTACACCTTC
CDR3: CASSTRPEDRTGYTF

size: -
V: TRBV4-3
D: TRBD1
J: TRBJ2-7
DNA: TGCGCCAGCAGCCCGGACAGGGGGGTCTACGAGCAGTACTTC
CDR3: CASSPDRGVYEQYF

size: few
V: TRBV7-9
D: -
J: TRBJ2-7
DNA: TGTGCCAGCAGCTCCTGGGCAGGAATCGAGCAGTACTTC
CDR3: CASSSWAGIEQYF

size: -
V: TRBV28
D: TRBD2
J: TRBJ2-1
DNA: TGTGCCAGCAGCGCACCCGGGGGAGGGCCGGGGAATGAGCAGTTCTTC
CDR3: CASSAPGGGPGNEQFF

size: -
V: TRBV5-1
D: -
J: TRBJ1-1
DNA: TGCGCCAGCAGCCCGAGGGAGGGGGGAAACACTGAAGCTTTCTTT
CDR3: CASSPREGGNTEAFF

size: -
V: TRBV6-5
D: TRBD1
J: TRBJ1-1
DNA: TGTGCCAGCAGTCAACATACATCCAGGGGGACTGAAGCTTTCTTT
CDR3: CASSQHTSRGTEAFF

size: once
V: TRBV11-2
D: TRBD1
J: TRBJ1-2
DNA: TGTGCCAGCAGCGCCAGCCAGAACAGGGGGCGGGATGGCTACACCTTC
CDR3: CASSASQNRGRDGYTF

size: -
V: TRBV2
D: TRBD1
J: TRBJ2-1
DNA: TGTGCCAGCAGGCCCCCCGGGACAGGGGTCTCCTACAATGAGCAGTTCTTC
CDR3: CASRPPGTGVSYNEQFF

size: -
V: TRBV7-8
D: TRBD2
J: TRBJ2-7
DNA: TGTGCCAGCAGCTACGGACTAGCGGGTGTGAGCTCCTACGAGCAGTACTTC
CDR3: CASSYGLAGVSSYEQYF

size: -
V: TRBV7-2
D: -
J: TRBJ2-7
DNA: TGTGCCAGCAGCTCCGGACAGACCTACGAGCAGTACTTC
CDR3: CASSSGQTYEQYF

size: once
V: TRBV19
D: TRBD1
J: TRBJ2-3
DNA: TGTGCCAGTAGTATAGATCCGGCCCGGACAGGGAGAGGGGCAGATACGCAGTATTTT
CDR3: CASSIDPARTGRGADTQYF

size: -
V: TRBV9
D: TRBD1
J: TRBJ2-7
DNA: TGTGCCAGCAGCGTTCTGGACAGGGCCGGCGAGCAGTACTTC
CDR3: CASSVLDRAGEQYF

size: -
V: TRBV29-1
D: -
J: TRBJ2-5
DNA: TGCAGCGTTATGCCCAGGGTTGGTCGGGAGACCCAGTACTTC
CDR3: CSVMPRVGRETQYF

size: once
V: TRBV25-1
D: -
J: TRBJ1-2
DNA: TGTGCCAGCAGTGACAGGGGAGACTATGGCTACACCTTC
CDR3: CASSDRGDYGYTF

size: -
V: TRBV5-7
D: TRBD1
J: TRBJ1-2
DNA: TGTGCCAGCAGCACCGACAGGGGCGCTGCCAACTATGACTACACCTTC
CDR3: CASSTDRGAANYDYTF

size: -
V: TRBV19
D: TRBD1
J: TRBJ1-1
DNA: TGTGCCAGTAGTCCAACGACAGGGGGGGTAACTGGAGCTTTCTTT
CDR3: CASSPTTGGVTGAFF

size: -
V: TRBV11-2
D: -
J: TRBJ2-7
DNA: TGTGCCAGCAGCTTAGGTATCGAGCAGTACTTC
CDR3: CASSLGIEQYF

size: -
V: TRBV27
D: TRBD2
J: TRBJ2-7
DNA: TGTGCCAGCAGGGGGGCGGGACTAGCGTACTACGAGCAGTACTTC
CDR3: CASRGAGLAYYEQYF

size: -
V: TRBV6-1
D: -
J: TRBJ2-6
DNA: TGTGCCAGCAGTCCCACAGGGCTTGGGGCCAACGTCCTGACTTTC
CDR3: CASSPTGLGANVLTF

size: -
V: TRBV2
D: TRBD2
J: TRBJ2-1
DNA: TGTGCCAGCAGTGAACATCCTCTAGCGGAGGACTACAATGAGCAGTTCTTC
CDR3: CASSEHPLAEDYNEQFF

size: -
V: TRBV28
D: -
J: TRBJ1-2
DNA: TGTGCCAGCAGTTCAGGGCAACAGAACTATGGCTACACCTTC
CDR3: CASSSGQQNYGYTF

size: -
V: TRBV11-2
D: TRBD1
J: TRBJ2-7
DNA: TGTGCCAGCAGCTTGGGACAGGGGGACTACGAGCAGTACTTC
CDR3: CASSLGQGDYEQYF

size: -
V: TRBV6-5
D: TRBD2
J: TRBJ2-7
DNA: TGTGCCAGCAGTTCTGCAGCGGGAGGGATGTCTTACGAGCAGTACTTC
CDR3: CASSSAAGGMSYEQYF

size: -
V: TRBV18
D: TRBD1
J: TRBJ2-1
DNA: TGTGCCAGCTCACGGACAGGGGACAATGAGCAGTTCTTC
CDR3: CASSRTGDNEQFF

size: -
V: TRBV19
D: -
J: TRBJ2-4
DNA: TGTGCCAGTGTACAGGCGGGAAAGGCCAAAAACATTCAGTACTTC
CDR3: CASVQAGKAKNIQYF

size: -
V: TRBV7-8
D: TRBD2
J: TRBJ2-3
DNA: TGTGCCAGCAGCTTAGCTTCGGCTAGCGGTCGCACAGATACGCAGTATTTT
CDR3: CASSLASASGRTDTQYF

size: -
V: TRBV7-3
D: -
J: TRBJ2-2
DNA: TGTGCCAGCAGCTTAGCCACCTCGGGCACCGGGGAGCTGTTTTTT
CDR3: CASSLATSGTGELFF

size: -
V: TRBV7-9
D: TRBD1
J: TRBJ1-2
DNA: TGTGCCAGCAGCTGGGCGGACAGGGCCTATGGCTACACCTTC
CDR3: CASSWADRAYGYTF

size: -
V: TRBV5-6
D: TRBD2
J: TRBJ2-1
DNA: TGTGCCAGCAGCTTTCTAGCGGGAGCCAATGAGCAGTTCTTC
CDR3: CASSFLAGANEQFF

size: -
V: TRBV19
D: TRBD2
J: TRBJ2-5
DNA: TGTGCCAGCACCTCAACTAGCGGCCTCCAAGAGACCCAGTACTTC
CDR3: CASTSTSGLQETQYF